This T cell receptor (beta chain) is from a study of a mutant IDH1 vaccine in newly diagnosed glioma. Looking at the study overall: First vaccine doses came 4-6 weeks after radiotherapy alone, or with temozolomide cycles. Week 35 was assigned to visit V12, and week 47 was assigned to visit V13.

Remarks on this clone: Its matching antigen is unknown.

Time point of the sample: week 47, end of study. Vaccinated patients received 300 ug of mutant IDH1 20-mer peptide per dose, with topical imiquimod. Germline-derived CDR1 and CDR2 are KGHSH and LQKENI. The length of the CDR3 is 12 residues. The ends were cut back, 3 bases at V and 6 bases at J, with 7 bases in the middle. The data were produced by immunoSEQ multiplex PCR, yet TCRdb's version contains in-frame clones alone and is incomplete. The table lists roughly 43,000 clones, around 82% of them singletons. J is TRBJ2-3 and V is TRBV18, with D tentatively TRBD2 (6 bases). This TCR was recovered from a young man with glioma. Some clones in this sample may be carry-over from other donors' samples. Sample: PBMCs, taken from a glioma patient whose treatment included an IDH1 peptide vaccine. CDR3 protein: CASSPRGDTQYF. CDR3 bases: TGTGCCAGCTCACCTCGGGGGGATACGCAGTATTTT.